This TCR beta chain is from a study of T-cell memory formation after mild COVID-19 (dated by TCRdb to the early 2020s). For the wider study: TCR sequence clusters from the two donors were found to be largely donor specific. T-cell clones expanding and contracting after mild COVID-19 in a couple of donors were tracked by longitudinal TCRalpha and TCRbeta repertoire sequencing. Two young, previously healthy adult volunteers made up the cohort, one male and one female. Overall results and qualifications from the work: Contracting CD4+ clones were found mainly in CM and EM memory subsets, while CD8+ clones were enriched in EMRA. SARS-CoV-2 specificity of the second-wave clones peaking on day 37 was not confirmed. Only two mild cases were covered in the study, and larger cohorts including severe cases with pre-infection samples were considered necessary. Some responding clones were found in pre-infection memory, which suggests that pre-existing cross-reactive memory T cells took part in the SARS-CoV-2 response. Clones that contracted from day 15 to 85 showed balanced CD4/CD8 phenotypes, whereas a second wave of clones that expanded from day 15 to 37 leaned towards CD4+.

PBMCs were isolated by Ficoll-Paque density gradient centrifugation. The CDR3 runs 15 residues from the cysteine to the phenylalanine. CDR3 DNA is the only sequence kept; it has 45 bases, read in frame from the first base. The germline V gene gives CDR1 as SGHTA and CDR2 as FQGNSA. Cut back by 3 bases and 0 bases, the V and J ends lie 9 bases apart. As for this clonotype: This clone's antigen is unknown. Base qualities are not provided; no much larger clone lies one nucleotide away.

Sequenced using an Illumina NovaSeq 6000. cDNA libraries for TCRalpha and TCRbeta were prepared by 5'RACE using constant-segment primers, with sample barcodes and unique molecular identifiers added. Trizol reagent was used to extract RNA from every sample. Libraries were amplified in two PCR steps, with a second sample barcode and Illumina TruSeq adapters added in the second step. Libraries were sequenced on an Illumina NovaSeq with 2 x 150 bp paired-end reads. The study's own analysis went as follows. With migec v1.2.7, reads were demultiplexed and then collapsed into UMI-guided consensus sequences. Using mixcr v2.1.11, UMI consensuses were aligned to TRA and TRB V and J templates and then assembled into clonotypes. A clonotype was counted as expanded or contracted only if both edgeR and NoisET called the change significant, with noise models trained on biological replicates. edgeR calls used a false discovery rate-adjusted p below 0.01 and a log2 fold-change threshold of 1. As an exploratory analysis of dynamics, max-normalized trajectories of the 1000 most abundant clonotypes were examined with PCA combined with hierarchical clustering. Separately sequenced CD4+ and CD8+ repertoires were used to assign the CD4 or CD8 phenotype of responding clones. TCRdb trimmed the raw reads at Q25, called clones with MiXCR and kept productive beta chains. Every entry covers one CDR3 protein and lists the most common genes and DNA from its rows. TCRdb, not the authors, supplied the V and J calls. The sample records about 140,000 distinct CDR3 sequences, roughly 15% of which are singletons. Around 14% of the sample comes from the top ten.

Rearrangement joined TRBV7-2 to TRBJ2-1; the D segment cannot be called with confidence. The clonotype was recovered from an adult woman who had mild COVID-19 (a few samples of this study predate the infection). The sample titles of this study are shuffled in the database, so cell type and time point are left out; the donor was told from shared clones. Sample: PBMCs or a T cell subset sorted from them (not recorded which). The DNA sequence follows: TGTGCCAGCAGCTTTCAGGCAAGCTCCTACAATGAGCAGTTCTTC. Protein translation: CASSFQASSYNEQFF.